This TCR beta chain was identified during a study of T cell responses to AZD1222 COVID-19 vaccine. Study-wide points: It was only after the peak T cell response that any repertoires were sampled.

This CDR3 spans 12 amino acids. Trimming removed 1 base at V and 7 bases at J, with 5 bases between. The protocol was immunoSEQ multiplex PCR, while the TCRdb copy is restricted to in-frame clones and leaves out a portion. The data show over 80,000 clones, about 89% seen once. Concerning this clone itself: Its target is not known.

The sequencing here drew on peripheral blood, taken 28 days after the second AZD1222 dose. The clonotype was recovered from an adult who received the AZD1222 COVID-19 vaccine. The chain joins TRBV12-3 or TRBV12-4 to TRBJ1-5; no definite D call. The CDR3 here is CASSLGSQPQHF. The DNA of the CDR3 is TGTGCCAGCAGTTTAGGTAGCCAGCCCCAGCATTTT.